Each of the 18 T cell receptor beta chains below was sequenced from the same sample in a study of blood T cell repertoires in COVID-19. The repertoire was sequenced with immunoSEQ multiplex PCR; TCRdb's copy has only in-frame clones and lacks some. The sample shows fewer than 500,000 clones, approximately 89% of them seen only once. What was sequenced was PBMCs or T cells enriched from blood (not recorded which). The receptors shown here come from a man aged 30 to 45 who had recovered from COVID-19.

The chain links TRBV3-1 (or the pseudogene TRBV3-2) to TRBJ2-4; TRBD1 matches 7 bases. This CDR3 comprises 13 residues. The germline V gene has CDR1 LGHDT and CDR2 YNNKEL (reference sequence). V shed 5 bases, J shed 6 bases, and the junction held 4 bases outside the gene matches. CDR3 protein: CASSRGRGNIQYF. CDR3 sequence (DNA): TGTGCCAGCAGCAGGGGGCGCGGAAACATTCAGTACTTC.

This chain connects TRBV9 to TRBJ1-4, with 7 bases identical to TRBD1. J gave up 4 bases and V 4 bases, and 7 bases lay outside the gene matches. Germline V gene sequence: CDR1 SGDLS, CDR2 YYNGEE. The CDR3 contains 15 residues. This CDR3 is CASSPLGQDNEKLFF. In DNA form, the CDR3 reads TGTGCCAGCAGCCCACTCGGACAGGATAATGAAAAACTGTTTTTT.

V usage is TRBV5-1 and J usage is TRBJ2-3, with 7 nucleotides matching TRBD2. The CDR3 extends over 16 amino acids. Germline V CDR1 and CDR2: SGHRS, YFSETQ. V trimming: 0 bases; J trimming: 4 bases; junction bases outside the gene matches: 8. CDR3 bases: TGCGCCAGCAGCTTGGCTGCAGCGGGGAAAGCAGATACGCAGTATTTT. It codes for CASSLAAAGKADTQYF.

The V gene is TRBV7-2, the J gene TRBJ1-5; D is possibly TRBD1 (6 bases). Germline lookup yields CDR1 SGHTA and CDR2 FQGNSA. The CDR3 sequence is 15 residues long. Trimming took off 2 bases at V and 2 bases at J, with 10 bases between the two ends. The CDR3 is CASSLSAGGNQPQHF. Here the CDR3 DNA reads TGTGCCAGCAGCTTAAGTGCAGGGGGCAATCAGCCCCAGCATTTT.

The chain combines TRBV30 with TRBJ1-1, with D unresolved. Germline-derived CDR1 and CDR2 are GTSNPN and SVGIG (reference sequence). V lost 5 bases, J lost 1 base, and 11 bases lay in between. This CDR3 has 13 residues. This CDR3 reads CAWGPTRNTEAFF. The CDR3 DNA reads TGTGCCTGGGGTCCTACCCGGAACACTGAAGCTTTCTTT.

As for this clone: The sample contains more than one DNA sequence encoding this CDR3. This chain uses TRBV9 with TRBJ2-7; a weak D match, TRBD2 (7 bases). The germline gives CDR1 SGDLS, CDR2 YYNGEE. The CDR3 runs 11 residues. V lost 7 bases and J lost 4, with 9 bases in between. The CDR3 nucleotides read TGTGCCAGCGGGGGGGCGTACGAGCAGTACTTC. Amino acid sequence: CASGGAYEQYF.

The V and J genes are TRBV7-8 and TRBJ1-5; D is ambiguous. The CDR3 sequence is 14 residues long. The germline V and J ends were trimmed by 5 bases and 7 bases, with 15 bases remaining between them. Germline CDR1 and CDR2: SGHVS and FQNEAQ. DNA of the CDR3: TGTGCCAGCAGCCTATACCTTGATGGCCAGCCCCAGCATTTT. This codes for CASSLYLDGQPQHF.

The chain uses TRBV2 and TRBJ2-7, with 10 bases fitting TRBD1. With 6 bases clipped from V and 6 bases from J, the junction kept 5 bases outside the gene matches. The V gene's germline CDR1 is SNHLY and CDR2 FYNNEI. This CDR3 contains 13 residues. CDR3 amino acids: CASSRDRGFEQYF. In nucleotides, the CDR3 is TGTGCCAGCAGCCGGGACAGGGGTTTCGAGCAGTACTTC.

J is TRBJ1-1 and V is TRBV7-9; D remains unclear. Trimming took 2 bases from V and 0 from J, leaving 10 bases between them. This CDR3 spans 15 amino acids. Germline V gives CDR1 SEHNR, CDR2 FQNEAQ (reference sequence). The CDR3 is CASSLHFSMNTEAFF. The CDR3 DNA follows: TGTGCCAGCAGCTTACACTTCTCCATGAACACTGAAGCTTTCTTT. Full variable domain (remainder filled in from reference TRBV7-9 and TRBJ1-1): DTGVSQNPRHKITKRGQNVTFRCDPISEHNRLYWYRQTLGQGPEFLTYFQNEAQLEKSRLLSDRFSAERPKGSFSTLEIQRTEQGDSAMYLCASSLHFSMNTEAFFGQGTRLTVV.

The rearrangement links TRBV7-3 to TRBJ2-1, with TRBD1 matching 10 bases. V lost 5 bases, J lost 9 bases, and 7 bases stayed unmatched. Germline V gene data show CDR1 as SGHTA and CDR2 as FQGTGA. This CDR3 is 14 amino acids long. Here the CDR3 DNA reads TGTGCCAGCAGCCTCAGGACAGGGGGGGCTGAGCAGTTCTTC. Translated: CASSLRTGGAEQFF.

The CDR3 DNA sequence: TGTGCCAGCTCGCCTACAGGGAGAGCCTACGAGCAGTACTTC. Protein sequence: CASSPTGRAYEQYF. The chain links TRBV18 to TRBJ2-7; a possible D gene is TRBD1 (6 bases). V was trimmed by 6 bases and J by 2 bases, leaving 14 bases between them. Germline assignment: CDR1 KGHSH and CDR2 LQKENI. There are 14 residues in the CDR3.

The chain has TRBV9 and TRBJ1-2; 9 positions match TRBD1. V dropped 0 bases and J dropped 2; count of bases not matched to a gene: 2. CDR3 size: 15 residues. Germline V CDR1 and CDR2: SGDLS, YYNGEE. CDR3 residues: CASSVGGTGNYGYTF. In nucleotides, the CDR3 is TGTGCCAGCAGCGTAGGAGGGACAGGGAACTATGGCTACACCTTC.

In its sample, this clone was seen once. The J gene is TRBJ1-1, the V gene TRBV5-5; D not certain. The CDR3 consists of 11 residues. Germline CDR1 is SGHKS and CDR2 is YYEKEE (reference sequence). With 1 base removed from V and 7 bases from J, the gap between germline ends came to 5 bases. This chain's CDR3 is CASSLLSEAFF. In DNA form, the CDR3 reads TGTGCCAGCAGCTTGCTCAGTGAAGCTTTCTTT.

This chain joins TRBV7-7 and TRBJ2-5; possibly TRBD1 for D (6 bases). The ends were cut back, 5 bases at V and 1 base at J, with 11 bases in the middle. Germline V gives CDR1 SSHAT, CDR2 FNYEAQ (reference sequence). The CDR3 length is 14 residues. CDR3 nucleotides: TGTGCCAGCAGCCGAAAGACAGGCCAAGAGACCCAGTACTTC. Protein product: CASSRKTGQETQYF.

The CDR3 DNA sequence: TGTGCCAGCAGCCCCGGGACAGGAGAATATTCACCCCTCCACTTT. Amino acids: CASSPGTGEYSPLHF. V usage is TRBV4-2 and J usage is TRBJ1-6; the match to TRBD1 covers 8 bases. The germline V gene encodes CDR1 LGHNA and CDR2 YNFKEQ. The V segment lost 4 bases and the J segment 8 bases; nucleotides outside the gene matches: 7. This CDR3 is 15 amino acids long.

The rearrangement joins TRBV19 to TRBJ2-1, with 9 bases fitting TRBD1. In germline, CDR1 is LNHDA, CDR2 SQIVND (reference sequence). CDR3 length: 14 amino acids. J was trimmed by 10 bases and V by 7 bases; bases with no gene match: 11. This CDR3 reads CASILGTGPREQFF. The CDR3 DNA reads as TGTGCCAGTATACTCGGGACAGGGCCGAGGGAGCAGTTCTTC.

This chain connects TRBV14 to TRBJ2-7; a possible D gene is TRBD2 (5 bases). Looked up from germline, CDR1 is SGHDN and CDR2 is FVKESK. The CDR3 length is 16 residues. V lost 6 bases to trimming and J lost 0 bases, with 18 bases between them. The CDR3 DNA reads as TGTGCCAGCAGTCAACAGTCGGGGTTCTCCTCCTACGAGCAGTACTTC. Its protein is CASSQQSGFSSYEQYF. The full variable domain, with the rest looked up from reference TRBV14 and TRBJ2-7, is EAGVTQFPSHSVIEKGQTVTLRCDPISGHDNLYWYRRVMGKEIKFLLHFVKESKQDESGMPNNRFLAERTGGTYSTLKVQPAELEDSGVYFCASSQQSGFSSYEQYFGPGTRLTVT.

The chain carries TRBV19 and TRBJ2-1, with D unclear. The germline V gene encodes CDR1 LNHDA and CDR2 SQIVND (reference sequence). This CDR3 has 14 residues. Trimming cost V 7 bases and J 0 bases, with 10 bases left between them. CDR3 residues: CASKTAISYNEQFF. The CDR3 DNA follows: TGTGCCAGTAAAACAGCAATCTCCTACAATGAGCAGTTCTTC.